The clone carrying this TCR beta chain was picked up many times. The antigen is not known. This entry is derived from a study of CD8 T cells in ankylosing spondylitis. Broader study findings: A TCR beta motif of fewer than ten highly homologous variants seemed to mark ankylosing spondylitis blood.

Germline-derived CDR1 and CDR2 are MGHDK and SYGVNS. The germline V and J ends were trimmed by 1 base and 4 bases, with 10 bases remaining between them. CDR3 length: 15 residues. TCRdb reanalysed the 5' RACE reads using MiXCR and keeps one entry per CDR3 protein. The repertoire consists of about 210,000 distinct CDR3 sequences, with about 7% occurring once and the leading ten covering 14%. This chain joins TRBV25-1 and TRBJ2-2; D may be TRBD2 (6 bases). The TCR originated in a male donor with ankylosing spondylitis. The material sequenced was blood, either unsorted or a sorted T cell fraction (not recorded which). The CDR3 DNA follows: TGTGCCAGCAGTGAATGGGCGGGAATCACCGGGGAGCTGTTTTTT. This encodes CASSEWAGITGELFF.